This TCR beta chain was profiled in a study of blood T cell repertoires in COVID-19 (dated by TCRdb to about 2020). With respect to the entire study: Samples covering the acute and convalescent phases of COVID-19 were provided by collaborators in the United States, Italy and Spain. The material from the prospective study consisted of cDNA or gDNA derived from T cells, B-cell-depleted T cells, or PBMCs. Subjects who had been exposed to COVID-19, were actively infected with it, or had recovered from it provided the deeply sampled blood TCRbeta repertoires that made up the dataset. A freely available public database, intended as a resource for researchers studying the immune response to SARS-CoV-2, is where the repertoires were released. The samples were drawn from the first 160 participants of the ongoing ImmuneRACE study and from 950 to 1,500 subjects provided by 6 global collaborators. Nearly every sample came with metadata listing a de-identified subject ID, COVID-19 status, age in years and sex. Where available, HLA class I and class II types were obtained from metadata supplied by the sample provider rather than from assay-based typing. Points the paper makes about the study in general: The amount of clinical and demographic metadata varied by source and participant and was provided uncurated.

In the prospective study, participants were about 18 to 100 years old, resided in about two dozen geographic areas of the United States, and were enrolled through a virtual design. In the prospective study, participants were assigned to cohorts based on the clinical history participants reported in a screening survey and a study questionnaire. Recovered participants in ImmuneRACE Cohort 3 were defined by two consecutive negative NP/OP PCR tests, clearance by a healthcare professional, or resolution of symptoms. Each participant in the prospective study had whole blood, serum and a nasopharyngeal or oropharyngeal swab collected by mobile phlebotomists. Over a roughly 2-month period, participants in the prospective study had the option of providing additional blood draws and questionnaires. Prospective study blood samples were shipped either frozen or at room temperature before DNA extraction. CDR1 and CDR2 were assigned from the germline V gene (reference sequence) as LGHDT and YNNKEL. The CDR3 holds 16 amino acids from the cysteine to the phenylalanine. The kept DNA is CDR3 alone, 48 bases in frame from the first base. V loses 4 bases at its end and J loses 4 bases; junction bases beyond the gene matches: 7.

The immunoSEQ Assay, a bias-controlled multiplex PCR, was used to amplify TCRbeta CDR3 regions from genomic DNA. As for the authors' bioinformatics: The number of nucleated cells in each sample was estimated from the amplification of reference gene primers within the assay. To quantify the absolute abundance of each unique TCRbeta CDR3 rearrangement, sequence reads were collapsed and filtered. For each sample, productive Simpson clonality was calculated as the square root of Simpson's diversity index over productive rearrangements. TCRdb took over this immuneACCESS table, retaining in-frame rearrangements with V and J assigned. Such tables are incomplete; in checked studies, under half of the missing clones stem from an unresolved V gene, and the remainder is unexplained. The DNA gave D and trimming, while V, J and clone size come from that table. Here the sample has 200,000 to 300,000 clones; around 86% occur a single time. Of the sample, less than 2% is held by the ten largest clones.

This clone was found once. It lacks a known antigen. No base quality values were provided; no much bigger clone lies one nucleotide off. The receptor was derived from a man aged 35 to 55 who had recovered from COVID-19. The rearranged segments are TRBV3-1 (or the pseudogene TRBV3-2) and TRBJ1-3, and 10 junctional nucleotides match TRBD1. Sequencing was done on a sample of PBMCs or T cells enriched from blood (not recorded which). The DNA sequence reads TGTGCCAGCAGCCCCCCCGGGACAGGGGTCGGAAACACCATATATTTT. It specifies CASSPPGTGVGNTIYF.